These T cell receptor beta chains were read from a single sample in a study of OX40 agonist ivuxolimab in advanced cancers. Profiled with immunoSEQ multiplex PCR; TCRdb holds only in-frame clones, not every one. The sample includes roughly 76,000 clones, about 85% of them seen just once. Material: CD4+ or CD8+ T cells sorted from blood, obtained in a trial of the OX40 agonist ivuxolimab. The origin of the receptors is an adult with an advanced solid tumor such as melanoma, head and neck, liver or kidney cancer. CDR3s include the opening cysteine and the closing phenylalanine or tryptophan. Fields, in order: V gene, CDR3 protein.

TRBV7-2	CASSFDRGQSYEQYF
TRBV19	CASSRQGDTEAFF
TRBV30	CAWRGQSNQPQHF
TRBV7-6	CASSLGFGGESETQYF
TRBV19	CASGGANYGYTF
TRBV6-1	CASSENLGNTIYF
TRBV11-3	CASSLGGLFGQGARYNEQFF
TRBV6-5	CASRGGEAEAFF
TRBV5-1	CASSLVGSPEQFF
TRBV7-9	CASSLVQNDQGSNQPQHF
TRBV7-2	CASSLEVGNKFF
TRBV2	CASMDFLQFF
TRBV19	CATQGHNQPQHF
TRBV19	CASSMGTSGSNEQFF
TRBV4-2	CASSQDLTAGAGDTQYF
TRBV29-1	CSSYRGTYTEAFF
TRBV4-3	CASSQGLNRDYGYTF
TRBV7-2	CASSLAHSGGPLWNTEAFF
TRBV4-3	CASSQGVEAFF
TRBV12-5	CASGLGTGGFYEQYF
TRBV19	CASSGQGPFRATNEKLFF
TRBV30	CAWSGLGWIF
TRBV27	CASSLRPSPTDTQYF
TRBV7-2	CASSSLGQLTDTQYF
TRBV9	CASSTKGGLDWQTYNEQFF
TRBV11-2	CASSPTQGRATDTQYF
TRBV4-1	CASSQALSGGATDTQYF
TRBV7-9	CASSSLWAVTSTDTQYF
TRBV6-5	CASRPTRGRSYEQYF
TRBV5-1	CASSLTLGSSSYNEQFF
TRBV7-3	CASSSQTEANTEAFF
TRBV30	CAWSTGHSEAFF
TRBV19	CASSMETSGPSTDTQYF
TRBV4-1	CASSHPRDYNQGKNIQYF
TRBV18	CASSPPVGNQETQYF
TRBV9	CASSVGGAGYNEQFF
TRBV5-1	CASSLRGEHHYGYTF
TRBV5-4	CASSLGGTNEKLFF
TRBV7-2	CASSLRDGRMGQYF
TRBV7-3	CASSSSIANTGELFF
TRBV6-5	CASSYGGGRVEKLFF
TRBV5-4	CASSLGGGITDTQYF
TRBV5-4	CASSLSTGGSYGYTF
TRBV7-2	CASDSQLRIRTSNQPQHF
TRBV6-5	CASQGREGQPQHF
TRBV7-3	CASSPGAANTGELFF
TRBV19	CASSPRLAGPENIQYF
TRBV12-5	CASGPPWAGGTGELFF
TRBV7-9	CASSLVIGASYF
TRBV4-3	CASSQALAVSYEQYF
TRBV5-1	CASSLTSASYEQYF
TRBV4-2	CASSQDSAQYSGANVLTF
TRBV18	CASSPGAGVTYGYTF
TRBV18	CASSPSMDYGYTF